This TCR beta chain was captured in a study of cytomegalovirus exposure and HLA in healthy donors. In its sample, this clone was seen once. The antigen is undetermined. The study's findings and limits: Exclusion applied to some V segments, including TRBV6-2 and TRBV6-3, as they were indistinguishable.

Donors likely had unrecorded immune exposures despite being nominally healthy when sampled. V shed 7 bases and J shed 3 bases, with 9 bases lying between them. Germline V gene sequence: CDR1 SQVTM, CDR2 ANQGSEA. CDR3 length equals 12 residues. A multiplex PCR was run with 60 Vbeta primers and 13 Jbeta primers. This table comes from immunoSEQ multiplex PCR, and its TCRdb copy is limited to in-frame clones, with some not included. Of fewer than 80,000 clones listed, 75% were seen once; the top ten hold 20% to 25%. The clonotype was recovered from a woman in her forties in good health and CMV-seropositive. This chain joins TRBV29-1 and TRBJ2-2, with D perhaps TRBD1 (6 bases). The sequenced material came from PBMCs. The CDR3, as DNA: TGCAGCGCCCGGACAGACACCGGGGAGCTGTTTTTT. This gives the protein CSARTDTGELFF.